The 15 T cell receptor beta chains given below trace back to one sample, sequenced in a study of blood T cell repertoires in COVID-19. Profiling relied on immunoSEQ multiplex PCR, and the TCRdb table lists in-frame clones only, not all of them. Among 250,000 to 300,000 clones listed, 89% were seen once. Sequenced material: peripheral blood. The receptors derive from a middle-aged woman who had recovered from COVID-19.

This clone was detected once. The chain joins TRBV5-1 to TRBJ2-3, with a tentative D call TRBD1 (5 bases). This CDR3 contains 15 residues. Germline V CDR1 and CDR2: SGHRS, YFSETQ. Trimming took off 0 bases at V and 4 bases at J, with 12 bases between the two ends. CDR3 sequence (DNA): TGCGCCAGCAGCTTGGACAGGCAGGTCCCAGATACGCAGTATTTT. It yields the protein CASSLDRQVPDTQYF. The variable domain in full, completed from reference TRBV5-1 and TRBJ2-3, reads KAGVTQTPRYLIKTRGQQVTLSCSPISGHRSVSWYQQTPGQGLQFLFEYFSETQRNKGNFPGRFSGRQFSNSRSEMNVSTLELGDSALYLCASSLDRQVPDTQYFGPGTRLTVL.

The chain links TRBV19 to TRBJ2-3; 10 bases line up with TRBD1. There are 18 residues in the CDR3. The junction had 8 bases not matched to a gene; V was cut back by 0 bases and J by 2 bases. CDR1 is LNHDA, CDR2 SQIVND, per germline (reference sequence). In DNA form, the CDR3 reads TGTGCCAGTAGTATAGATCCCCCGGGACAGGGGTACACAGATACGCAGTATTTT. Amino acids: CASSIDPPGQGYTDTQYF.

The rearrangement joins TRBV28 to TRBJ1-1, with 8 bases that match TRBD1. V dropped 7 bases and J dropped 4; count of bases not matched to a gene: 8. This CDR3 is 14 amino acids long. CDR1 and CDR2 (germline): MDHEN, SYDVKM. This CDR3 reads CASTGDRSSTEAFF. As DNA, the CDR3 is TGTGCCAGCACCGGGGACAGGTCAAGCACTGAAGCTTTCTTT.

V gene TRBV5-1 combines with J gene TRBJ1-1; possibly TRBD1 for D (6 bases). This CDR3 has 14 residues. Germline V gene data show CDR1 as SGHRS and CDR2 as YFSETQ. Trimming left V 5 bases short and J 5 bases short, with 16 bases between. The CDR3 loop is CASSSTGWETEAFF. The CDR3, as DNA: TGCGCCAGCAGTTCTACAGGGTGGGAGACTGAAGCTTTCTTT. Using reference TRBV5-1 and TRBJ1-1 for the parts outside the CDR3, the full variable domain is KAGVTQTPRYLIKTRGQQVTLSCSPISGHRSVSWYQQTPGQGLQFLFEYFSETQRNKGNFPGRFSGRQFSNSRSEMNVSTLELGDSALYLCASSSTGWETEAFFGQGTRLTVV.

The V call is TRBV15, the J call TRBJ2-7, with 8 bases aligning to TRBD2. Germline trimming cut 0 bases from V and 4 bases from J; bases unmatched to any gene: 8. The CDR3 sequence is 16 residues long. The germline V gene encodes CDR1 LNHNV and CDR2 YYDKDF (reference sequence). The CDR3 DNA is TGTGCCACCAGCAGAGATAAGGCGGGAGGCCCTTACGAGCAGTACTTC. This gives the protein CATSRDKAGGPYEQYF.

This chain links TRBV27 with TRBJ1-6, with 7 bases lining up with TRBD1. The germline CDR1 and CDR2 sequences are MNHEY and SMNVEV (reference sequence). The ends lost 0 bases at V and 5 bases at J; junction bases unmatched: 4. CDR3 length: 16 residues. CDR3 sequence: CASSLSGGSNNSPLHF. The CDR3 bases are TGTGCCAGCAGTTTATCAGGGGGCTCGAATAATTCACCCCTCCACTTT.

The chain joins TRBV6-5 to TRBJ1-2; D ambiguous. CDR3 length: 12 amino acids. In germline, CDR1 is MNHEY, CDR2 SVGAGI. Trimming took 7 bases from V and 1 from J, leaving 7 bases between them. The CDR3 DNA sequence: TGTGCCAGCATTGGAGATAACTATGGCTACACCTTC. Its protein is CASIGDNYGYTF.

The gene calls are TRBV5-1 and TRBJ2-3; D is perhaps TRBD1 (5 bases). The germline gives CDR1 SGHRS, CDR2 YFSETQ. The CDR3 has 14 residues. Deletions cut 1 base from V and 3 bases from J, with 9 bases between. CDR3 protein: CASSLWGPTDTQYF. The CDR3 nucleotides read TGCGCCAGCAGCTTGTGGGGCCCTACAGATACGCAGTATTTT.

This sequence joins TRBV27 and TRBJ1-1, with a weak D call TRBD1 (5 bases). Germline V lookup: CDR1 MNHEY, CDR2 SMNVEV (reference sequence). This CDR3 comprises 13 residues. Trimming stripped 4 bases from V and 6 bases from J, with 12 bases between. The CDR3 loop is CASSSQGGSEAFF. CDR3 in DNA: TGTGCCAGCAGTTCGCAGGGAGGTTCTGAAGCTTTCTTT.

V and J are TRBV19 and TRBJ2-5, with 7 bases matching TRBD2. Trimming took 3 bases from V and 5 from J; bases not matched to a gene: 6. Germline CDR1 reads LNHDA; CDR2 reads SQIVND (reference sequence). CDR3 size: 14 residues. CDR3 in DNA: TGTGCCAGTAGTATGGGGCGGGAGTGGGAGACCCAGTACTTC. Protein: CASSMGREWETQYF.

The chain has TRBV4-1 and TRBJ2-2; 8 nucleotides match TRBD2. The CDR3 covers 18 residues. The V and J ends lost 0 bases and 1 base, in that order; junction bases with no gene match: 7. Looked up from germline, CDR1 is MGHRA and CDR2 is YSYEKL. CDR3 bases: TGCGCCAGCAGCCAAGACTGGGTGAGCGGGGGGAACACCGGGGAGCTGTTTTTT. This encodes CASSQDWVSGGNTGELFF.

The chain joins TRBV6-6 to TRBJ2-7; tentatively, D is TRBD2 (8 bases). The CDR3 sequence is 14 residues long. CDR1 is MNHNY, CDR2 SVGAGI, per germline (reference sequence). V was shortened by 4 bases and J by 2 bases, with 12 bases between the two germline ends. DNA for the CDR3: TGTGCCAGCAGTTCGGGAGGGGGCGCCTACGAGCAGTACTTC. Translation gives CASSSGGGAYEQYF.

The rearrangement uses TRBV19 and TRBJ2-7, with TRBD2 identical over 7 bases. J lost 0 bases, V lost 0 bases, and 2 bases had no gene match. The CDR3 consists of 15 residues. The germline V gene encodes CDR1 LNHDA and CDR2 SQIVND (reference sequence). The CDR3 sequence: CASSIEGGLSYEQYF. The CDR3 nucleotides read TGTGCCAGTAGTATAGAGGGAGGGCTCTCCTACGAGCAGTACTTC. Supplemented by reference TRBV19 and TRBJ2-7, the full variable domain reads DGGITQSPKYLFRKEGQNVTLSCEQNLNHDAMYWYRQDPGQGLRLIYYSQIVNDFQKGDIAEGYSVSREKKESFPLTVTSAQKNPTAFYLCASSIEGGLSYEQYFGPGTRLTVT.

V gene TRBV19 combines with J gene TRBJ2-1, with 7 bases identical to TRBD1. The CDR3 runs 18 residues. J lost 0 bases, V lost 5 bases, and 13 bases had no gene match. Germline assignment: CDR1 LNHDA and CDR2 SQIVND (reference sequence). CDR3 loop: CASSLRAMDRSSYNEQFF. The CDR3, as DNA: TGTGCCAGTAGTCTCCGAGCCATGGACAGGAGCTCCTACAATGAGCAGTTCTTC.

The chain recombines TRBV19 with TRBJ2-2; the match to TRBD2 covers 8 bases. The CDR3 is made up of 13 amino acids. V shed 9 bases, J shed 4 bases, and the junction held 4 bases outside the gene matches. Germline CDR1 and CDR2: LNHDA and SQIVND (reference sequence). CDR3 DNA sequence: TGTGCCAGCGGCCGGGGGGGCACCGGGGAGCTGTTTTTT. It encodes CASGRGGTGELFF.